The 22 T cell receptor beta chains given below trace back to one sample, sequenced in a study of immune heterogeneity within non-small cell lung tumors. For each sample, template was 600 ng of bulk tumor genomic DNA. Doctors removed several biopsies from each primary tumor during surgery, keeping them far apart. Patients had untreated, newly diagnosed non-small cell lung cancer and underwent curative surgery. It was a multiplex PCR that amplified TCR beta CDR3, with 32 V and 13 J primers. TCRdb analysed the multiplex PCR reads with MiXCR anew, one entry per CDR3 protein. Of 10,000 to 13,000 distinct CDR3 sequences listed, more than 25% were seen once; the top ten hold roughly 7.4%. Sequencing was done on a sample of lung tumor tissue. The receptors originated from a woman aged 55-75 years with non-small cell lung cancer.

This clonotype was recorded at least ten times. The chain employs TRBV20-1 and TRBJ2-3; perhaps TRBD2 as D (6 bases). In germline, CDR1 is DFQATT, CDR2 SNEGSKA (reference sequence). The CDR3 covers 17 residues. With 3 bases removed from V and 2 bases from J, the gap between germline ends came to 21 bases. The CDR3 region is CSARVTGVRGYTDTQYF. CDR3 DNA sequence: TGCAGTGCTAGGGTAACGGGAGTTAGGGGTTACACAGATACGCAGTATTTT.

This clonotype counts as medium-sized. This chain joins TRBV24-1 and TRBJ2-7; no reliable D call. V was pared by 7 bases and J by 0 bases, with 6 bases between. The CDR3 consists of 12 residues. Germline CDR1 and CDR2: KGHDR and SFDVKD. The CDR3 here is CATSDGSYEQYF. CDR3 nucleotides: TGTGCCACCAGCGACGGCTCCTACGAGCAGTACTTC.

This clonotype has ten or more counts. The chain joins TRBV15 to TRBJ1-5, with D hard to call. Trimming stripped 1 base from V and 5 bases from J, with 15 bases between. This CDR3 contains 16 residues. Germline V lookup: CDR1 LNHNV, CDR2 YYDKDF (reference sequence). Written as DNA, the CDR3 is TGTGCCACCAGCAGAGTAGGCCCCAGAATCGATCAGCCCCAGCATTTT. Translated: CATSRVGPRIDQPQHF. The complete variable domain, with remaining parts taken from reference TRBV15 and TRBJ1-5, reads DAMVIQNPRYQVTQFGKPVTLSCSQTLNHNVMYWYQQKSSQAPKLLFHYYDKDFNNEADTPDNFQSRRPNTSFCFLDIRSPGLGDTAMYLCATSRVGPRIDQPQHFGDGTRLSIL.

This clonotype qualifies as medium-sized (0.01 to 0.1%). The chain is built from TRBV6-1 and TRBJ2-3; 9 positions agree with TRBD2. V lost 8 bases to trimming and J lost 2 bases; unmatched junction nucleotides: 14. Germline-derived CDR1 and CDR2 are MNHNS and SASEGT. This CDR3 region has 17 residues. CDR3 amino acids: CASSGLFSGSNTDTQYF. The DNA of the CDR3 is TGTGCCAGCTCGGGACTTTTTAGCGGGAGTAACACAGATACGCAGTATTTT.

Points on this clonotype: This may come from a read error, since a much larger clone is one base off. This rearrangement joins TRBV5-1 to TRBJ1-4; 7 nucleotides align to TRBD1. CDR1 and CDR2 (germline): SGHRS, YFSETQ. CDR3 length equals 17 residues. CDR3 DNA sequence: TGCGCCAGCACCTTGGGAGGGGGCGCCTGGACTAATGAAAAACTGTTTTTT. Translating it yields CASTLGGGAWTNEKLFF.

This clonotype was found a few times. The V gene is TRBV9, the J gene TRBJ2-6; D is unresolved. The V gene's germline CDR1 is SGDLS and CDR2 YYNGEE. The CDR3 totals 14 residues. V lost 4 bases to trimming and J lost 4 bases, with 9 bases between them. The CDR3 DNA follows: TGTGCCAGCAGCCCCCCAGGAGGGGCCAACGTCCTGACTTTC. This translates into CASSPPGGANVLTF.

The chain combines TRBV20-1 with TRBJ1-5; perhaps TRBD1 as D (6 bases). The CDR3 covers 13 residues. The germline V and J ends were trimmed by 1 base and 6 bases, with 10 bases remaining between them. Germline V gene lookup returns CDR1 DFQATT and CDR2 SNEGSKA (reference sequence). For the CDR3, the DNA is TGCAGTGCTAGAGGGGGGGCGGGTCAGCCCCAGCATTTT. Its translation: CSARGGAGQPQHF.

As to this clonotype: Just one base apart from a much larger clone, this may be a read error. The CDR3 sequence is CVSSLEAGELFF. The CDR3 nucleotides read TGTGTCAGCAGCCTGGAGGCCGGGGAGCTGTTTTTT. J is TRBJ2-2 and V is TRBV7-3, with TRBD2 as a possible D gene (5 bases). Germline V gene data show CDR1 as SGHTA and CDR2 as FQGTGA. The CDR3 is made up of 12 amino acids.

The rearrangement links TRBV12-3 or TRBV12-4 to TRBJ2-5, with D tentatively TRBD1 (6 bases). The CDR3 is 15 residues long. V was cut by 4 bases and J by 0 bases, with 12 bases left in between. The CDR3 region is CASSSPQGYQETQYF. DNA for the CDR3: TGTGCCAGCAGTTCCCCTCAGGGGTACCAAGAGACCCAGTACTTC.

This chain uses TRBV28 with TRBJ1-5; D perhaps matches TRBD1 (5 bases). Germline-derived CDR1 and CDR2 are MDHEN and SYDVKM. V was pared by 2 bases and J by 2 bases, with 10 bases between. CDR3 length: 15 residues. In nucleotides, the CDR3 is TGTGCCAGCAGTTTACTAGGGGTCGGCAATCAGCCCCAGCATTTT. Translation: CASSLLGVGNQPQHF. Using reference TRBV28 and TRBJ1-5 for the parts outside the CDR3, the full variable domain is DVKVTQSSRYLVKRTGEKVFLECVQDMDHENMFWYRQDPGLGLRLIYFSYDVKMKEKGDIPEGYSVSREKKERFSLILESASTNQTSMYLCASSLLGVGNQPQHFGDGTRLSIL.

This clonotype appeared a few times. The junction shows a germline mismatch at one end, possibly a read error. V and J are TRBV9 and TRBJ2-7; D is uncertain. From germline, CDR1 is SGDLS and CDR2 YYNGEE. The CDR3 spans 16 residues. The CDR3 region is CAGSVGRSSSSYEQYF. The CDR3 nucleotides read TGTGCCGGCAGCGTAGGAAGGAGTTCAAGCTCCTACGAGCAGTACTTC.

As for this clonotype: Being one base from a much bigger clone, this may be a read error. The chain combines TRBV19 with TRBJ2-6; tentatively, D is TRBD2 (5 bases). The V gene's germline CDR1 is LNHDA and CDR2 SQIVND (reference sequence). The CDR3 sequence is 15 residues long. Here the CDR3 reads CAGSPRVPGANVLTF. Here the CDR3 DNA reads TGTGCCGGTAGCCCGAGGGTGCCCGGGGCCAACGTCCTGACTTTC.

In this sample, this clonotype is medium-sized. The chain recombines TRBV10-3 with TRBJ1-4, with 7 bases matching TRBD1. The CDR3 loop spans 20 amino acids. Per germline, CDR1 ENHRY and CDR2 SYGVKD. V shed 7 bases, J shed 0 bases, and the junction held 20 bases outside the gene matches. CDR3 protein: CAITGGPGQDLVATNEKLFF. CDR3 DNA sequence: TGTGCCATCACCGGGGGGCCCGGACAGGACCTTGTTGCAACTAATGAAAAACTGTTTTTT.

This clonotype has a handful of counts. This rearrangement joins TRBV20-1 to TRBJ2-7; TRBD1 agrees at 7 bases. V was pared by 4 bases and J by 6 bases, with 15 bases of the junction left unmatched. The CDR3 runs 15 residues. The V gene's germline CDR1 is DFQATT and CDR2 SNEGSKA (reference sequence). The CDR3 nucleotides read TGCAGTGCTATGTTCACCGGGACAGCATACCCCGAGCAGTACTTC. It encodes CSAMFTGTAYPEQYF.

Concerning this clonotype itself: It may be a read error: a sequence one base away is much more abundant. This is likely a read error, given that the CDR3 carries no conserved phenylalanine or tryptophan at its end. The J gene is TRBJ2-1, the V gene TRBV6-1; no reliable D call. The V end was cut by 5 bases, the J end by 1 base, with 9 bases between. The CDR3 runs to 14 residues. CDR1 is MNHNS and CDR2 is SASEGT in the germline V gene. The CDR3 DNA is TGTGCCAGCAGTCGGGCAGTTTCCTACAATGAGCAGTTCTTG. Its translation: CASSRAVSYNEQFL.

A note on this clonotype: With a much larger clone just one base away, this may be a read error. The rearrangement uses TRBV24-1 and TRBJ2-2; no clear D gene. CDR3 length equals 14 residues. In germline, CDR1 is KGHDR, CDR2 SFDVKD. The V end was cut by 4 bases, the J end by 3 bases, with 8 bases between. In nucleotides, the CDR3 is TGTGCCACCAGTGAGCAACCCGACACCGGGGAGCTGTTTTTT. It codes for CATSEQPDTGELFF.

This clonotype appeared a few times. The V call is TRBV29-1, the J call TRBJ2-1, with 9 bases aligning to TRBD2. CDR3 length: 15 amino acids. The V segment lost 4 bases and the J segment 1 base; nucleotides outside the gene matches: 5. The germline V gene has CDR1 SQVTM and CDR2 ANQGSEA. The CDR3 DNA sequence: TGCAGCGTTGGGCTAGCGGGAATTTCCTACAATGAGCAGTTCTTC. Its protein product is CSVGLAGISYNEQFF.

The genes are TRBV29-1 and TRBJ2-2; the D call may be TRBD1 or TRBD2 (5 bases each). The germline V gene encodes CDR1 SQVTM and CDR2 ANQGSEA. The CDR3 runs to 14 residues. Deletions cut 4 bases from V and 1 base from J, with 10 bases between. The CDR3 DNA sequence: TGCAGCGTTGGGTTGAGGGGGAACACCGGGGAGCTGTTTTTT. Its translation is CSVGLRGNTGELFF.

The rearrangement uses TRBV7-9 and TRBJ2-7; D uncertain. The CDR3 runs to 15 residues. Germline V lookup: CDR1 SEHNR, CDR2 FQNEAQ (reference sequence). With 5 bases removed from V and 6 bases from J, the gap between germline ends came to 20 bases. The CDR3 DNA reads as TGTGCCAGCAGCCAACAACTCTGGGGTCCGGGCGAGCAGTACTTC. Its protein is CASSQQLWGPGEQYF.

As regards this clonotype: A much more abundant neighbour one base away suggests this may be a read error. The rearrangement links TRBV5-1 to TRBJ1-2; D gene ambiguous. CDR1 is SGHRS and CDR2 is YFSETQ in the germline V gene. There are 14 residues in the CDR3. Between the trimmed V and J ends, which lost 0 bases and 7 bases, there was a span of 13 bases. CDR3 DNA: TGCGCCAGCAGCTTGGTGTTCTGGGATCGTGGCTACACCTTC. Its translation: CASSLVFWDRGYTF.

This clonotype showed up just once. This may come from a read error, since a much larger clone is one base off. The chain recombines TRBV13 with TRBJ1-4; D gene unclear. From germline, CDR1 is PRHDT and CDR2 FYEKMQ (reference sequence). The V end was cut by 10 bases, the J end by 9 bases, with 15 bases between. The CDR3 is 12 amino acids. Written as DNA, the CDR3 is TGTGCCACCGGCTTGGAGGGCAAAAAACTGTTTTTT. Encoded protein: CATGLEGKKLFF.

This clonotype came up many times. V gene TRBV12-5 combines with J gene TRBJ2-1; no reliable D call. V lost 0 bases to trimming and J lost 13 bases, with 13 bases between them. CDR1 and CDR2 from the germline V gene are LGHNT and FRNRAP. The CDR3 length is 13 residues. CDR3: CASGLVLAPAQFF. The CDR3 region has the DNA TGTGCTAGTGGTTTGGTACTCGCCCCTGCACAGTTCTTC.